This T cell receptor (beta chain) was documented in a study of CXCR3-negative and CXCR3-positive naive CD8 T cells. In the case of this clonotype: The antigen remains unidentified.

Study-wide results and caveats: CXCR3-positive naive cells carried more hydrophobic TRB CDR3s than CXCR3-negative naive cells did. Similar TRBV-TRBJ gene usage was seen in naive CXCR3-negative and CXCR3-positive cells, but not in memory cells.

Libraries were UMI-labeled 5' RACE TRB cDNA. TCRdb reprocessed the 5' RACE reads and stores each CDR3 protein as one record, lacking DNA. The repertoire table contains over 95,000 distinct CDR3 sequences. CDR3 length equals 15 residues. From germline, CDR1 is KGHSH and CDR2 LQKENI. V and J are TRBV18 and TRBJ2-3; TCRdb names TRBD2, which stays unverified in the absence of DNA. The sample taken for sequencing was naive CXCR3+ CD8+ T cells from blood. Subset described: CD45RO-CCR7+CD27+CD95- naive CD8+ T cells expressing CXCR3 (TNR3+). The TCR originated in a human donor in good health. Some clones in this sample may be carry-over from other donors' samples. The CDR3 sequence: CASSPPLAGEDTQYF.